This record covers a single T cell receptor (beta chain). Antigen unknown. This sample is drawn from a study of yellow fever vaccine responses in identical twins. This CDR3 spans 18 amino acids. J was trimmed by 3 bases and V by 3 bases; bases with no gene match: 10. MiXCR, applied by TCRdb to the RT-PCR reads, yields one record per CDR3 protein. Among roughly 3,500 distinct CDR3 sequences listed, 80% to 85% were seen once. Study-level results: Reported findings indicate that twins' vaccine T cell responses seemed partially convergent, partially personalized.

This clonotype was obtained from a woman aged 18-30 years who received the yellow fever vaccine. The sequencing used T cells from blood (PBMCs), unsorted or a sorted subset (not recorded which), collected before or after yellow fever vaccination (not recorded which). The chain links TRBV12-3 or TRBV12-4 to TRBJ2-2; TRBD2 matches 10 bases. The CDR3 DNA sequence: TGTGCCAGCAGTTTGAGTCTAGCGGGAGATCCGTACACCGGGGAGCTGTTTTTT. This encodes CASSLSLAGDPYTGELFF.